This T cell receptor beta chain was documented in a study of CD8 T cells in ankylosing spondylitis. Quantitative barcoded 5'-RACE was used to prepare TCR beta libraries. TCRdb itself ran the 5' RACE reads through MiXCR, one entry per CDR3 protein. The sample holds 250,000 to 300,000 distinct CDR3 sequences; around 19% are singletons and the top ten take about 8%. CDR1 SGHRS and CDR2 YFSETQ come from the germline V gene. Trimming shortened V by 3 bases and J by 0 bases, and 11 bases separated the two germline ends. The CDR3 has 15 amino acids. J is TRBJ2-3 and V is TRBV5-1, with D possibly being TRBD1 or TRBD2 (5 bases each). This clonotype originated in a male donor with ankylosing spondylitis or in good health (not recorded which). The sample taken for sequencing was blood, either unsorted or a sorted T cell fraction (not recorded which). The DNA for the CDR3 is TGCGCCAGCAGCTCTTGGGGGTCCAGCACAGATACGCAGTATTTT. This translates into CASSSWGSSTDTQYF.